These 4 T cell receptor beta chains share one sample of origin, sequenced in a study of CD8+ T cells in alopecia areata. Treatment reported: oral pan-JAK inhibitor, 5-10 mg twice daily. It was cDNA, reverse transcribed from extracted RNA, that served as the sequencing template. Clones were sequenced by immunoSEQ multiplex PCR, and TCRdb holds only the in-frame ones, with some missing. The sample records more than 95,000 clones, 85% to 90% being singletons. The source material was CD8+ T cells sorted from blood, sampled around week 34, from a patient treated with tofacitinib. Receptors originate from a human donor with alopecia areata.

This chain connects TRBV2 to TRBJ2-2; 9 bases map to TRBD2. The junction had 6 bases not matched to a gene; V was cut back by 6 bases and J by 1 base. Germline V CDR1 and CDR2: SNHLY, FYNNEI. The CDR3 has 16 residues. The CDR3 sequence is CASSEKTSGNTGELFF. The CDR3 bases are TGTGCCAGCAGCGAAAAGACTAGCGGGAACACCGGGGAGCTGTTTTTT.

This chain connects TRBV29-1 to TRBJ2-3; the D gene could be TRBD1 or TRBD2 (5 bases each). The length of the CDR3 is 14 residues. Germline loops: CDR1 SQVTM, CDR2 ANQGSEA. V gave up 8 bases and J gave up 3 bases, with 18 bases separating them. The CDR3 bases are TGCAGCCACGAAAAGGGAGCAGGGACAGATACGCAGTATTTT. This codes for CSHEKGAGTDTQYF.

The chain employs TRBV19 and TRBJ2-5; D might be TRBD2 (7 bases). The germline gives CDR1 LNHDA, CDR2 SQIVND (reference sequence). V was pared by 10 bases and J by 4 bases, with 16 bases between. The CDR3 runs to 13 residues. DNA of the CDR3: TGTGCCACCGGCATCGGGGGGCGAGAGACCCAGTACTTC. The encoded protein is CATGIGGRETQYF.

The CDR3 loop is CASSQGLVRISYEQYF. The CDR3 DNA sequence: TGCGCCAGCAGCCAAGGACTAGTTCGTATCTCCTACGAGCAGTACTTC. The chain carries TRBV4-1 and TRBJ2-7; weak D call: TRBD2 (6 bases). The germline V gene encodes CDR1 MGHRA and CDR2 YSYEKL. The CDR3 consists of 16 residues. The V and J ends lost 1 base and 0 bases respectively, with 13 bases between them.